This is a list of T cell receptor beta chains from one sample in a study of blood T cell repertoires in COVID-19. Sequencing used immunoSEQ multiplex PCR; TCRdb keeps in-frame clones, though not all of them. The sample carries around 180,000 clones, approximately 90% recorded once. Sequenced input: peripheral blood. The receptors here all came from a man aged 70 or older with active or convalescent COVID-19. CDR3s include the opening cysteine and the closing phenylalanine or tryptophan. The order of the fields is J gene, D gene, clone size, V gene, CDR3 protein, CDR3 DNA. D genes are given only for firm matches. Part of the rows lack a size; the others show once, few, many or a class for expanded clones.

TRBJ1-2 | . | . | TRBV7-8 | CASSSSRGNYGYTF | TGTGCCAGCAGCTCTAGTCGGGGGAACTATGGCTACACCTTC
TRBJ1-3 | TRBD1 | . | TRBV6-5 | CASSLDRVGNTIYF | TGTGCCAGCAGTTTGGACAGGGTCGGAAACACCATATATTTT
TRBJ2-3 | . | few | TRBV7-9 | CASSLGTLRGDTQYF | TGTGCCAGCAGCTTGGGGACTCTGCGGGGTGATACGCAGTATTTT
TRBJ2-7 | TRBD1 | . | TRBV9 | CASSVEPDRVYEQYF | TGTGCCAGCAGCGTAGAACCGGACAGGGTCTACGAGCAGTACTTC
TRBJ1-2 | TRBD1 | . | TRBV6-5 | CASRPQGRPNYGYTF | TGTGCCAGCAGACCACAGGGGCGTCCTAACTATGGCTACACCTTC
TRBJ1-3 | TRBD1 | . | TRBV2 | CASREQGAAGNTIYF | TGTGCCAGCAGAGAACAGGGGGCGGCTGGAAACACCATATATTTT
TRBJ2-5 | . | . | TRBV21-1 | CASSKGFGLRLAGEETQYF | TGTGCCAGCAGCAAAGGTTTTGGTCTGAGACTAGCGGGAGAAGAGACCCAGTACTTC
TRBJ2-3 | TRBD1 | . | TRBV2 | CASRGQGAQYF | TGTGCCAGCAGGGGACAGGGTGCGCAGTATTTT
TRBJ1-2 | . | . | TRBV5-6 | CASSLEAPGYGYTF | TGTGCCAGCAGCTTGGAAGCTCCGGGGTATGGCTACACCTTC
TRBJ2-7 | . | . | TRBV5-1 | CASSLDTGLPAYEQYF | TGCGCCAGCAGCTTGGACACGGGACTCCCTGCCTACGAGCAGTACTTC
TRBJ1-2 | . | . | TRBV10-1 | CASSEKRGYGYTF | TGCGCCAGCAGTGAAAAGCGAGGGTATGGCTACACCTTC
TRBJ2-2 | . | once | TRBV28 | CASSRPGSNRELFF | TGTGCCAGCAGCCGCCCAGGATCTAACCGGGAGCTGTTTTTT
TRBJ2-1 | TRBD2 | many | TRBV27 | CASSPTSEDEQFF | TGTGCCAGCAGTCCGACTAGCGAGGATGAGCAGTTCTTC
TRBJ2-1 | TRBD2 | . | TRBV9 | CASSPAGGPSYNEQFF | TGTGCCAGCAGCCCAGCGGGAGGTCCTTCCTACAATGAGCAGTTCTTC
TRBJ2-2 | . | . | TRBV5-1 | CASTNPPPGVAGELFF | TGCGCCAGCACCAATCCCCCACCAGGGGTGGCCGGGGAGCTGTTTTTT
TRBJ1-3 | . | . | TRBV5-4 | CASSYAGQNSGNTIYF | TGTGCCAGCAGCTACGCAGGACAGAACTCTGGAAACACCATATATTTT
TRBJ2-3 | . | . | TRBV11-2 | CASSQTPGAGDTQYF | TGTGCCAGCAGCCAGACGCCGGGTGCTGGGGATACGCAGTATTTT
TRBJ1-2 | TRBD1 | . | TRBV5-1 | CASADRGQANYGYTF | TGCGCCAGCGCGGACAGGGGGCAGGCTAACTATGGCTACACCTTC
TRBJ2-3 | TRBD1 | . | TRBV29-1 | CSVTLNRGLGTDTQYF | TGCAGCGTTACCCTAAACAGGGGGCTGGGGACAGATACGCAGTATTTT
TRBJ2-2 | TRBD2 | . | TRBV18 | CASSPRVLAGTPGELFF | TGTGCCAGCTCACCACGTGTTCTAGCGGGGACTCCCGGGGAGCTGTTTTTT
TRBJ2-4 | . | . | TRBV28 | CASSQDSLKNIQYF | TGTGCCAGCAGTCAGGACAGTTTAAAAAACATTCAGTACTTC
TRBJ1-6 | . | . | TRBV9 | CASSVATGLGNSPLHF | TGTGCCAGCAGCGTAGCTACAGGGCTAGGAAATTCACCCCTCCACTTT